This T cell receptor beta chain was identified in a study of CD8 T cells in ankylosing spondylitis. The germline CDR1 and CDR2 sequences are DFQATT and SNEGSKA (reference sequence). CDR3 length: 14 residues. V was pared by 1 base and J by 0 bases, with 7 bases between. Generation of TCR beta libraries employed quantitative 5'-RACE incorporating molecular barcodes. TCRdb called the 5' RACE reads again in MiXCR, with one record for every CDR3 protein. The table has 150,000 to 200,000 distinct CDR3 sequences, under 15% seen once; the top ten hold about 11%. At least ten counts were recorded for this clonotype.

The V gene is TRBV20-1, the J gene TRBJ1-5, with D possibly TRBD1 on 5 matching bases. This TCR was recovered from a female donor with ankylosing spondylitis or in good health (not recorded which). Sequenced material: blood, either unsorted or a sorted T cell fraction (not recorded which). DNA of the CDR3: TGCAGTGCTAGAGCAGGGAGTAGCAATCAGCCCCAGCATTTT. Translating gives CSARAGSSNQPQHF.